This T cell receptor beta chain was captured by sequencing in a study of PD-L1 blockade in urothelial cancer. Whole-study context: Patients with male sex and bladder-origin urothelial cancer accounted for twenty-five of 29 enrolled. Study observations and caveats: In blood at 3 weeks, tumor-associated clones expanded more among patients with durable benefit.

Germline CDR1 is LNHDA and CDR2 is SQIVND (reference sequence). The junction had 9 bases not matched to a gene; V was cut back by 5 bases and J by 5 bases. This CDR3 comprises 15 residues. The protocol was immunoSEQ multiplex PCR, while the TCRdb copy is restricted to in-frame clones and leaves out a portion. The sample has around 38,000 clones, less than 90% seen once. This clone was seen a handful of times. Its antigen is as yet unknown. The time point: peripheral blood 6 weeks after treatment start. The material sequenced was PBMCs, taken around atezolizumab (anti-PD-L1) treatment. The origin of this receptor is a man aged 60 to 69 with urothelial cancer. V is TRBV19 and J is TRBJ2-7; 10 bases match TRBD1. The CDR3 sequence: CASSDRDRGRHEQYF. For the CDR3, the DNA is TGTGCCAGTAGTGACCGGGACAGGGGTCGGCACGAGCAGTACTTC.